This T cell receptor (beta chain) stems from a study of post-analysis software for immune sequencing data. Study results and limitations: By F measure, strong co-clustering occurred among samples prepared in the same batch. Five TRBV segments, including TRBV5-6, TRBV5-1 and TRBV20-1, were more frequent in patients than controls.

The V and J ends lost 3 bases and 9 bases respectively, with 18 bases between them. Germline CDR1 is WSHSY and CDR2 is SAAADI. The CDR3 totals 15 residues. About this clonotype: Its antigen remains unidentified.

Tagging with unique molecular identifiers was a feature of the TCR beta cDNA libraries. TCRdb analysed the PCR reads with MiXCR anew, one entry per CDR3 protein. The sample consists of 380,000 or so distinct CDR3 sequences, around a third of them appearing once. The sequenced sample was blood. The rearrangement links TRBV10-2 to TRBJ2-1; D might be TRBD2 (7 bases). The origin of this receptor is a girl aged 5-17 years with multiple sclerosis. Here the CDR3 DNA reads TGCGCCAGCAGTGAAGATGGGGGGGGGCCTAGTGAGCAGTTCTTC. Translation: CASSEDGGGPSEQFF.